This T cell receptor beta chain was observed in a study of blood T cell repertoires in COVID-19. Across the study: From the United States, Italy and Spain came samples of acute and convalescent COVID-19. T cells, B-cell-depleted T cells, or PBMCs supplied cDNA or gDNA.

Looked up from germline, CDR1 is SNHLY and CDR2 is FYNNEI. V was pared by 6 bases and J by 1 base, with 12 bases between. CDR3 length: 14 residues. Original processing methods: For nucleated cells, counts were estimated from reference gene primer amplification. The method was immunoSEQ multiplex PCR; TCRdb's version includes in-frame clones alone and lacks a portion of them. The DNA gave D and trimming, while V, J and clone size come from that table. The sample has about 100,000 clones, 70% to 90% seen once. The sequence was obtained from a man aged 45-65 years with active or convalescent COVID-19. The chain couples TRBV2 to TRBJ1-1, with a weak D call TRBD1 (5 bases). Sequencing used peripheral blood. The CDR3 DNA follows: TGTGCCAGCAGGGGCGGGGCGGGGAACACTGAAGCTTTCTTT. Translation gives CASRGGAGNTEAFF.